The present entry profiles one T cell receptor beta chain with its context. It was during active infection that Seattle patients were enrolled and then longitudinally followed. CDR1 SEHNR and CDR2 FQNEAQ come from the germline V gene (reference sequence). Trimming took 0 bases from V and 9 from J; bases not matched to a gene: 15. The CDR3 covers 18 residues. The entry originates in a study of blood T cell repertoires in COVID-19. The assay was immunoSEQ multiplex PCR, and TCRdb's table has in-frame clones only and misses some. The data show roughly 260,000 clones, 91% seen once. The rearrangement links TRBV7-9 to TRBJ2-1; 9 nucleotides align to TRBD2. Sequenced: peripheral blood. The receptor's source is a young adult with COVID-19, enrolled during active disease. The CDR3 sequence is CASSLAKLSGSKPSEQFF. CDR3 nucleotide sequence: TGTGCCAGCAGCTTAGCTAAACTTAGCGGGAGTAAACCGAGTGAGCAGTTCTTC.